The source of this T cell receptor (beta chain) is a study of tumor and adjacent non-tumor tissue in lung cancer. A remark on this clonotype: One end of the junction fails to match germline, which may point to a read error.

TCRbeta libraries were built with three rounds of nested PCR, modified from ARM-PCR. MiXCR, run by TCRdb on the multiplex PCR reads, gives a single entry per CDR3 protein. Counted here are roughly 140,000 distinct CDR3 sequences, 66% occurring once; the ten biggest clones make up around a sixth. The template was RNA from unsorted bulk tissue. Newly diagnosed lung cancer patients had thoracic surgery in China, August–late 2014, without prior chemotherapy. The CDR3 is 13 amino acids. The genes are TRBV12-3 or TRBV12-4 and TRBJ2-7; D may be TRBD2 (5 bases). The origin of this receptor is a man in his 60s with small cell lung cancer. The sample consisted of lung tumor tissue. The CDR3 nucleotides read TGTGCCAGTAGTTCTAGCTGGAGCACCGAGCAGTACTTC. It is translated as CASSSSWSTEQYF.